This record concerns one T cell receptor beta chain sequence. Its antigen is undetermined. These data belong to a study of a mutant IDH1 vaccine in newly diagnosed glioma. In the study overall: Patients under treatment included approximately 60% males and about 38% females and had a mean age of approximately 44 years. Most patients had radiochemotherapy with temozolomide before enrollment; others had one alone. In the visit schedule, V12 fell in week 35, while V13 fell in week 47. Study-level points and caveats: Around 93% of patients showed vaccine-induced immune responses across multiple MHC alleles.

The CDR3 length is 15 residues. CDR1 is MNHNS, CDR2 SASEGT, per germline. The V segment lost 6 bases and the J segment 2 bases; nucleotides outside the gene matches: 8. Clones were sequenced by immunoSEQ multiplex PCR, and TCRdb holds only the in-frame ones, with some missing. Of about 68,000 clones in the sample, roughly 80% were seen once. Specified time point: week 35, safety follow-up. The investigators gave 300 ug of mutant IDH1 20-mer peptide in each vaccine dose, together with topical imiquimod. This chain uses TRBV6-1 with TRBJ1-1, with 8 positions matching TRBD1. This specimen was PBMCs, taken from a glioma patient whose treatment included an IDH1 peptide vaccine. This receptor was obtained from a man between 18 and 35 years old with glioma. CDR3 in amino acids: CASSRDRGGNTEAFF. The DNA for the CDR3 is TGTGCCAGCAGCCGAGACAGGGGTGGTAACACTGAAGCTTTCTTT.